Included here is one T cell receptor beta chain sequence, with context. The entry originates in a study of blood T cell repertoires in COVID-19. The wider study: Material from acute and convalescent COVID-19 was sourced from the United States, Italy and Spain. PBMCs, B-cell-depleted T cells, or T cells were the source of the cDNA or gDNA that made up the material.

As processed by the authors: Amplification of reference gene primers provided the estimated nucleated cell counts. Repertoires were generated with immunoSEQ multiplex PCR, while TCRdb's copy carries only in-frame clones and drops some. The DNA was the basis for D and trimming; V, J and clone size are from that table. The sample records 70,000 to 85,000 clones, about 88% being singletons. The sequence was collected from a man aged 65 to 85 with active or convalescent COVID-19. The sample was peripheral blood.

As DNA, the CDR3 is TGTGCCTGGAGTGCTGGGGAGTCCTACGAGCAGTACTTC. As protein: CAWSAGESYEQYF. The chain recombines TRBV30 with TRBJ2-7; D may be TRBD2 (5 bases). The CDR3 sequence is 13 residues long. The V end was cut by 1 base, the J end by 1 base, with 8 bases between. The germline CDR1 and CDR2 sequences are GTSNPN and SVGIG (reference sequence). The full variable domain, in which reference TRBV30 and TRBJ2-7 provide the parts outside the CDR3, is SQTIHQWPATLVQPVGSPLSLECTVEGTSNPNLYWYRQAAGRGLQLLFYSVGIGQISSEVPQNLSASRPQDRQFILSSKKLLLSDSGFYLCAWSAGESYEQYFGPGTRLTVT.